The rows below give T cell receptor beta chains drawn from one sample of a study of CD4 T cells in relation to SARS-CoV-2 and coronaviruses. Method: immunoSEQ multiplex PCR; TCRdb's copy keeps in-frame clones and lacks some. The sample shows under 25,000 clones, more than 75% of them seen only once. No antigens are known for them. Sequencing input: CD4+ T cells from PBMCs, cultured in vitro. These TCRs come from a human donor in good health. Both conserved end residues are part of each CDR3. D genes are given only for firm matches. Not all rows give a size; the values are once, few, many and, for expanded clones, a class.

-,TRBV4-2,TRBD1,TRBJ1-2,CASSQDETGGAVNGYTF,TGTGCCAGCAGCCAAGATGAGACAGGGGGCGCGGTTAATGGCTACACCTTC
-,TRBV4-1,-,TRBJ1-3,CASSPRERISGNTIYF,TGCGCCAGCAGCCCGCGGGAACGGATCTCTGGAAACACCATATATTTT
few,TRBV19,-,TRBJ1-5,CATTTGYSNQPQHF,TGTGCCACCACCACAGGATATAGCAATCAGCCCCAGCATTTT
-,TRBV3-1/TRBV3-2,TRBD1,TRBJ2-7,CASSQDSKHGTDEQYF,TGTGCCAGCAGCCAAGATTCCAAACACGGGACAGACGAGCAGTACTTC
-,TRBV2,-,TRBJ1-6,CASSEGTSNRSPLHF,TGTGCCAGCAGTGAAGGGACATCAAATCGGTCACCCCTCCACTTT
-,TRBV27,-,TRBJ2-5,CASRRGHRTETQYF,TGTGCCAGCAGGCGGGGACACCGGACGGAGACCCAGTACTTC
-,TRBV10-3,-,TRBJ1-3,CAIRPPGHSGNTIYF,TGTGCCATCAGACCCCCGGGCCACTCTGGAAACACCATATATTTT
-,TRBV28,-,TRBJ2-1,CASSLIGREDEQFF,TGTGCCAGCAGTTTAATTGGCAGGGAGGATGAGCAGTTCTTC
-,TRBV5-1,TRBD1,TRBJ1-1,CASSHPQDRVNTEAFF,TGCGCCAGCAGCCACCCCCAAGACAGGGTAAACACTGAAGCTTTCTTT
-,TRBV14,TRBD2,TRBJ2-1,CASSQLAGLLYNEQFF,TGTGCCAGCAGCCAACTAGCGGGACTACTCTACAATGAGCAGTTCTTC
once,TRBV10-3,TRBD2,TRBJ2-7,CASRGTSGRAKYF,TGTGCCAGCCGAGGGACTAGCGGGAGGGCCAAGTACTTC
-,TRBV5-1,TRBD2,TRBJ2-7,CASSGTSGNYEQYF,TGCGCCAGCAGCGGGACTAGCGGGAACTACGAGCAGTACTTC
-,TRBV6-5,-,TRBJ2-5,CASSYSRDGGETQYF,TGTGCCAGCAGTTACTCTCGGGACGGAGGGGAGACCCAGTACTTC
-,TRBV5-1,-,TRBJ2-3,CASSLSTDTQYF,TGCGCCAGCAGCCTAAGCACAGATACGCAGTATTTT
-,TRBV7-9,-,TRBJ1-5,CASSSGFGGNQPQHF,TGTGCCAGCAGCTCGGGCTTTGGGGGCAATCAGCCCCAGCATTTT
-,TRBV4-1,-,TRBJ2-1,CASSEPGRVSYNEQFF,TGCGCCAGCTCCGAACCTGGGCGGGTTTCCTACAATGAGCAGTTCTTC
once,TRBV19,-,TRBJ1-1,CASSIETRGTEAFF,TGTGCCAGTAGTATCGAAACCAGGGGCACTGAAGCTTTCTTT
-,TRBV3-1/TRBV3-2,-,TRBJ1-6,CASSQVAGPGGRSPLHF,TGTGCCAGCAGCCAAGTAGCAGGGCCTGGGGGTCGGTCACCCCTCCACTTT
-,TRBV24-1,-,TRBJ2-1,CATSDMGLANNEQFF,TGTGCCACCAGTGATATGGGTCTAGCAAACAATGAGCAGTTCTTC
-,TRBV6-5,TRBD2,TRBJ2-3,CASSLTAGAGDTQYF,TGTGCCAGCAGTCTTACAGCGGGAGCCGGAGATACGCAGTATTTT
-,TRBV12-3/TRBV12-4,-,TRBJ2-5,CASSLSRVKTQYF,TGTGCCAGCAGTTTATCCAGGGTGAAGACCCAGTACTTC
-,TRBV9,-,TRBJ2-5,CASSVGAGSRGETQYF,TGTGCCAGCAGCGTAGGGGCAGGGAGTCGAGGAGAGACCCAGTACTTC
-,TRBV6-6,-,TRBJ1-5,CASRQGLGNQPQHF,TGTGCCAGCAGGCAGGGGTTAGGCAATCAGCCCCAGCATTTT
few,TRBV19,-,TRBJ2-3,CASRRGWAGDTQYF,TGTGCCAGTAGGAGGGGGTGGGCAGGGGATACGCAGTATTTT
few,TRBV3-1/TRBV3-2,-,TRBJ1-1,CASSRQGMNTEAFF,TGTGCCAGCAGCCGTCAGGGGATGAACACTGAAGCTTTCTTT
-,TRBV11-2,-,TRBJ2-7,CASSLRDYEQYF,TGTGCCAGCAGCTTAAGGGACTACGAGCAGTACTTC
-,TRBV18,-,TRBJ2-1,CASSPLRGTLGRGHNEQFF,TGTGCCAGCTCACCACTACGAGGGACTCTGGGCAGGGGACACAATGAGCAGTTCTTC
few,TRBV25-1,-,TRBJ1-1,CASSSSRGAHAEAFF,TGTGCCAGCAGTTCAAGTCGAGGGGCTCACGCTGAAGCTTTCTTT
-,TRBV6-6,-,TRBJ1-5,CASKGGTVSNQPQHF,TGTGCCAGCAAAGGAGGAACGGTTAGCAATCAGCCCCAGCATTTT
-,TRBV20-1,-,TRBJ1-1,CSASYPPVNTEAFF,TGCAGTGCTAGTTATCCGCCTGTGAACACTGAAGCTTTCTTT
-,TRBV14,TRBD2,TRBJ2-1,CASSELGGLSGRLNEQFF,TGTGCCAGCAGCGAGCTCGGGGGGTTAAGCGGGAGATTGAATGAGCAGTTCTTC
-,TRBV5-1,-,TRBJ2-7,CASSVSGGGISYEQYF,TGCGCCAGCAGCGTAAGTGGGGGCGGGATTTCCTACGAGCAGTACTTC
-,TRBV6-1,TRBD2,TRBJ2-3,CASSEEGLAGTDTQYF,TGTGCCAGCAGTGAAGAGGGACTAGCGGGCACAGATACGCAGTATTTT
once,TRBV15,-,TRBJ2-7,CATSRDVRGYEQYF,TGTGCCACCAGCAGAGACGTCCGTGGATACGAGCAGTACTTC
few,TRBV27,-,TRBJ2-5,CASSLKAGETQYF,TGTGCCAGCAGTTTAAAGGCGGGAGAGACCCAGTACTTC
-,TRBV5-1,TRBD1,TRBJ2-5,CASSTHRGQETQYF,TGCGCCAGCAGTACGCACAGGGGGCAAGAGACCCAGTACTTC
medium-sized,TRBV28,-,TRBJ1-5,CASSHPWGNQPQHF,TGTGCCAGCTCCCATCCATGGGGCAATCAGCCCCAGCATTTT
-,TRBV5-1,TRBD1,TRBJ2-7,CASSLLSPGQGAYEQYF,TGCGCCAGCAGCTTGTTATCGCCGGGACAGGGGGCCTACGAGCAGTACTTC
-,TRBV5-1,TRBD2,TRBJ2-7,CASSLSPSGRFTSYEQYF,TGCGCCAGCAGCTTGAGTCCTAGCGGGAGATTTACGTCCTACGAGCAGTACTTC
-,TRBV19,-,TRBJ2-1,CASSMGRTGDNEQFF,TGTGCCAGTAGTATGGGGCGAACGGGGGACAATGAGCAGTTCTTC
few,TRBV19,-,TRBJ2-2,CASSFTTNTGELFF,TGTGCCAGTAGTTTCACAACGAACACCGGGGAGCTGTTTTTT
-,TRBV7-6,-,TRBJ2-5,CASSSGLVSLPQETQYF,TGTGCCAGCAGCTCCGGACTTGTGAGCCTACCCCAAGAGACCCAGTACTTC
few,TRBV5-1,-,TRBJ1-3,CASSLDSPSGNTIYF,TGCGCCAGCAGCTTGGACAGTCCCTCTGGAAACACCATATATTTT
once,TRBV9,TRBD1,TRBJ1-4,CASSETGVEKLFF,TGTGCCAGCAGTGAGACAGGGGTTGAAAAACTGTTTTTT
-,TRBV3-1/TRBV3-2,-,TRBJ1-5,CASSQDTTRNQPQHF,TGTGCCAGCAGCCAAGACACAACTCGCAATCAGCCCCAGCATTTT
once,TRBV19,-,TRBJ2-5,CASSTDRAETQYF,TGTGCCAGTAGTACCGACAGAGCAGAGACCCAGTACTTC
-,TRBV20-1,TRBD1,TRBJ2-2,CSASDLGGTGHLGPTGELFF,TGCAGTGCTAGTGATCTAGGCGGGACAGGGCATCTGGGCCCAACCGGGGAGCTGTTTTTT
few,TRBV30,-,TRBJ1-5,CAWSLSNQPQHF,TGTGCCTGGAGTTTGAGCAATCAGCCCCAGCATTTT
-,TRBV24-1,-,TRBJ2-3,CATSDVTDTQYF,TGTGCCACCAGTGACGTCACAGATACGCAGTATTTT
once,TRBV7-2,TRBD2,TRBJ2-1,CASSSTSGQYNEQFF,TGTGCCAGCAGCTCAACTAGCGGACAATACAATGAGCAGTTCTTC
-,TRBV20-1,-,TRBJ2-2,CSASAGPGGLTGELFF,TGCAGTGCTAGTGCGGGGCCGGGCGGACTCACCGGGGAGCTGTTTTTT
-,TRBV7-9,TRBD1,TRBJ2-1,CASSWTGGVGNEQFF,TGTGCCAGCAGCTGGACAGGGGGCGTGGGAAATGAGCAGTTCTTC
-,TRBV19,TRBD1,TRBJ1-2,CASRPGGQVSGYTF,TGTGCCAGTAGACCCGGTGGACAGGTTAGTGGCTACACCTTC
-,TRBV18,-,TRBJ2-1,CASSPTHNEQFF,TGTGCCAGCTCACCAACCCACAATGAGCAGTTCTTC
few,TRBV30,TRBD1,TRBJ1-5,CAWSGDRGRSQPQHF,TGTGCCTGGAGTGGGGACAGGGGGCGAAGTCAGCCCCAGCATTTT